The T cell receptor beta chain described here comes from a study of T cell responses to AZD1222 COVID-19 vaccine (dated by TCRdb to the early 2020s). A note on the overall study: AZD1222 recipients with second doses at about 4 weeks or about 12 weeks were pooled, because spike-specific TCR depth and breadth did not differ between schedules. TCR sequencing covered roughly 230 trial participants: nearly 210 given two doses of AZD1222 and approximately 26 given two doses of MenACWY control vaccine. Trial participants were enrolled into age subgroups of 18-55, 56-69 and 70-plus years, which contained approximately 150, 28 and 58 TCR-sequenced participants, respectively.

On this clone: No cognate antigen has been identified for it. Base qualities are not recorded, but no much larger clone differs from it by a single base.

Summary of the overall study and its limitations: The 56-69-year group was small, and its depth increase did not reach significance, likely because of low power. After two AZD1222 doses, spike-specific TCR breadth and depth were significantly higher than at day 0 and than in MenACWY recipients. Participants were mostly white British, with more females than males. The authors suggested clonal diversity may have been underestimated. Conclusions about previously exposed vaccinees are limited because only six or seven AZD1222 recipients were SARS-CoV-2 seropositive at baseline. Because no day 14 peak-response samples were available, the repertoires could be characterized only after the peak T cell response. Reportedly, almost half of the unique spike-specific TCRs recognized epitopes lying outside the regions that are mutated in the B.1.351 and B.1.1.7 variants. Vaccine-associated CD4 TCRs spanned the whole spike protein, with dominant responses in regions 160-218 and 743-854.

The CDR3 regions of human TCRbeta chains were subjected to immunosequencing. On the study's bioinformatics: TCRs in the repertoires were matched against a reference library of SARS-CoV-2-specific TCRs that had been generated with the MIRA antigen-specificity platform. Breadth was defined as the fraction of unique TCRs that were SARS-CoV-2-associated. Depth was defined as the fraction of total T cells that were SARS-CoV-2-associated. Using the MIRA data, every spike-specific TCR was mapped to the spike region that the TCR reacted to and assigned to either a CD4 or a CD8 class. Log10-transformed breadth and depth values were compared by one-way ANOVA with Sidak's multiple comparisons tests. TCRdb mirrors the immuneACCESS table, restricted to in-frame sequences. Some clones are absent from its copies; in checked studies, under half trace to an unresolved V gene, and the reason for the others is unknown. V and J calls plus clone size are reproduced from that table; the DNA served to infer D and trimming. Across this sample there are 95,000 to 150,000 clones, with 89% seen only once. Together, the top ten hold 4% to 4.5% of the sample.

The CDR3 goes from the cysteine to the phenylalanine over 17 residues. Only the CDR3 DNA is retained, 51 bases long and in frame from the first base. Reading the germline V gene gives CDR1 KGHSH and CDR2 LQKENI. V and J are truncated by 3 bases and 1 base respectively, leaving an intervening sequence of 15 bases. What the time point label conveys for this sample: baseline before first vaccination. The vaccinee samples were drawn from two UK trials, COV001 and COV002, one of which was a single-blind randomized controlled phase 2/3 trial testing AZD1222 (ChAdOx1 nCoV-19) in healthy adults. For TCRbeta chain sequencing, PBMC samples were collected from trial participants at day 0 and at day 28 after the second dose.

This receptor was obtained from an adult in good health. The sample was peripheral blood, taken on day 0 of AZD1222 vaccination. This sequence uses TRBV18 and TRBJ1-4; the D gene assignment is ambiguous. The CDR3: CASSPIGRGRTNEKLFF. The DNA sequence is given as TGTGCCAGCTCACCCATAGGACGAGGACGAACTAATGAAAAACTGTTTTTT.